The 20 T cell receptor beta chains reported below all come from one sample, sequenced in a study of CD8 T cells in ankylosing spondylitis. TCRdb reprocessed the 5' RACE reads with MiXCR, giving one entry per CDR3 protein. The profile covers fewer than 250,000 distinct CDR3 sequences, with more than 25% appearing a single time and 5% to 7.5% taken by the ten largest. The sequenced sample consisted of blood, either unsorted or a sorted T cell fraction (not recorded which). The receptors were sampled from a male donor with ankylosing spondylitis or in good health (not recorded which).

This clonotype was detected ten times or more. V is TRBV12-3 or TRBV12-4 and J is TRBJ1-5; D is ambiguous. The length of the CDR3 is 14 residues. V was shortened by 3 bases and J by 3 bases, with 9 bases between the two germline ends. The CDR3 here is CASSFGADNQPQHF. In nucleotides, the CDR3 is TGTGCCAGCAGTTTCGGAGCGGACAATCAGCCCCAGCATTTT.

This chain links TRBV20-1 with TRBJ2-3; no clear D. This CDR3 is built from 15 residues. Trimming removed 0 bases at V and 0 bases at J, with 10 bases between. Germline values: CDR1 DFQATT, CDR2 SNEGSKA (reference sequence). The CDR3, as DNA: TGCAGTGCTAGAGACGGCGCATTCAGCACAGATACGCAGTATTTT. Protein sequence: CSARDGAFSTDTQYF.

In this sample, this clonotype turned up many times. The rearrangement links TRBV11-2 to TRBJ2-7; 14 bases fit TRBD2. Germline lookup yields CDR1 SGHAT and CDR2 FQNNGV. V dropped 5 bases and J dropped 0; count of bases not matched to a gene: 6. The CDR3 consists of 17 residues. As DNA, the CDR3 is TGTGCCAGCAGCCTTGGACTAGCGGGAGGTCCCTCCTACGAGCAGTACTTC. It specifies CASSLGLAGGPSYEQYF. The entire variable domain, with the rest obtained from reference TRBV11-2 and TRBJ2-7, is as follows: EAGVAQSPRYKIIEKRQSVAFWCNPISGHATLYWYQQILGQGPKLLIQFQNNGVVDDSQLPKDRFSAERLKGVDSTLKIQPAKLEDSAVYLCASSLGLAGGPSYEQYFGPGTRLTVT.

The chain joins TRBV9 to TRBJ2-3; 14 positions agree with TRBD2. The germline CDR1 and CDR2 sequences are SGDLS and YYNGEE. V gave up 2 bases and J gave up 1 base; unmatched junction bases: 3. The CDR3 is 17 amino acids. The CDR3 DNA reads as TGTGCCAGCAGCGTTGGGACTAGCGGGAGCCGCACAGATACGCAGTATTTT. Protein sequence: CASSVGTSGSRTDTQYF.

This clonotype has at least ten counts. The chain has TRBV20-1 and TRBJ2-1, with 7 bases that match TRBD2. The CDR3 spans 14 residues. V dropped 0 bases and J dropped 4; count of bases not matched to a gene: 3. The V gene's germline CDR1 is DFQATT and CDR2 SNEGSKA (reference sequence). As DNA, the CDR3 is TGCAGTGCTAGAGAACTAGCGAGGTACAATGAGCAGTTCTTC. This gives the protein CSARELARYNEQFF.

The sample holds many counts of this clonotype. The V and J genes are TRBV29-1 and TRBJ2-3; TRBD2 matches at 7 bases. Germline CDR1 and CDR2: SQVTM and ANQGSEA. The J segment lost 1 base and the V segment lost 4 bases, leaving 5 bases of the junction unmatched. The CDR3 covers 14 residues. The DNA of the CDR3 is TGCAGCGTTGCCAGCGGGATAGGCACAGATACGCAGTATTTT. Amino acid sequence: CSVASGIGTDTQYF.

This clonotype occurred many times. The J gene is TRBJ1-5, the V gene TRBV15; D is uncertain. V lost 5 bases, J lost 6 bases, and 8 bases lay in between. The CDR3 has 12 amino acids. The germline V gene encodes CDR1 LNHNV and CDR2 YYDKDF (reference sequence). CDR3 protein: CATSPRRQPQHF. The CDR3 region has the DNA TGTGCCACCAGCCCCCGACGTCAGCCCCAGCATTTT.

The V and J genes are TRBV5-1 and TRBJ2-2; 9 nucleotides align to TRBD1. The V segment lost 9 bases and the J segment 1 base; nucleotides outside the gene matches: 4. CDR1 and CDR2 (germline): SGHRS, YFSETQ. This CDR3 has 14 residues. CDR3 region: CATTGQGNTGELFF. Written as DNA, the CDR3 is TGCGCCACCACGGGACAGGGGAACACCGGGGAGCTGTTTTTT.

The table lists this clonotype with many counts. This chain connects TRBV5-1 to TRBJ2-3; D possibly corresponds to TRBD2 (6 bases). This CDR3 is 15 amino acids long. Per germline, CDR1 SGHRS and CDR2 YFSETQ. V lost 3 bases to trimming and J lost 1 base, with 12 bases between them. As DNA, the CDR3 is TGCGCCAGCAGCTGGTATAGCGGACGCACAGATACGCAGTATTTT. Its translation: CASSWYSGRTDTQYF.

The gene calls are TRBV5-4 and TRBJ2-3; the D gene is possibly TRBD2 (5 bases). V was trimmed by 4 bases and J by 4 bases, leaving 16 bases between them. Per germline, CDR1 SGHNT and CDR2 YYREEE (reference sequence). The CDR3 runs to 15 residues. Written as DNA, the CDR3 is TGTGCCAGCAGCCTATCAGAGGGTAAAGCAGATACGCAGTATTTT. It is translated as CASSLSEGKADTQYF.

The rearrangement links TRBV6-1 to TRBJ1-1; 7 nucleotides agree with TRBD1. The trim removed 5 bases at V and 1 base at J, leaving 4 bases unmatched. The CDR3 is made up of 14 amino acids. CDR1 and CDR2 from the germline V gene are MNHNS and SASEGT. CDR3: CASSKGQKNTEAFF. The DNA for the CDR3 is TGTGCCAGCAGTAAGGGACAGAAGAACACTGAAGCTTTCTTT.

This clonotype was observed a single time. V usage is TRBV20-1 and J usage is TRBJ2-3, with 10 bases aligning to TRBD1. Germline V gives CDR1 DFQATT, CDR2 SNEGSKA (reference sequence). V gave up 6 bases and J gave up 5 bases; unmatched junction bases: 11. The CDR3 contains 15 residues. CDR3 amino acids: CSADDRGPTLDTQYF. The CDR3 DNA reads TGCAGTGCAGATGACAGGGGGCCGACCCTAGATACGCAGTATTTT.

The rearrangement links TRBV7-2 to TRBJ2-7; 13 bases map to TRBD2. This CDR3 is built from 14 residues. Germline V gene data show CDR1 as SGHTA and CDR2 as FQGNSA. The J segment lost 13 bases and the V segment lost 5 bases, leaving 11 bases of the junction unmatched. CDR3 loop: CASSTSGTSGTQYF. Written as DNA, the CDR3 is TGTGCCAGCAGCACCTCCGGGACTAGCGGGACTCAATACTTC.

This clonotype was observed at least ten times. Just one base apart from a much larger clone, this may be a read error. CDR3 in amino acids: CAISYGGCLAGELFF. The CDR3 DNA reads as TGTGCCATCAGTTATGGCGGGTGTCTCGCCGGGGAGCTGTTTTTT. This rearrangement joins TRBV10-3 to TRBJ2-2; a possible D gene is TRBD2 (5 bases). V shed 5 bases and J shed 6 bases, with 16 bases lying between them. The length of the CDR3 is 15 residues. CDR1 ENHRY and CDR2 SYGVKD come from the germline V gene.

This sequence joins TRBV20-1 and TRBJ1-2; 10 bases agree with TRBD1. The CDR3 loop spans 16 amino acids. V lost 6 bases to trimming and J lost 4 bases; unmatched junction nucleotides: 14. Germline CDR1 and CDR2: DFQATT and SNEGSKA (reference sequence). The CDR3 nucleotides are TGCAGTGCGTGGACCGGGACAGGGGCTTTTGGCTATGGCTACACCTTC. This encodes CSAWTGTGAFGYGYTF.

The chain is built from TRBV6-5 and TRBJ1-1; tentative D call: TRBD1 (5 bases). Trimming stripped 9 bases from V and 8 bases from J, with 13 bases between. This CDR3 region has 11 residues. Germline-derived CDR1 and CDR2 are MNHEY and SVGAGI. CDR3: CASRQSQEAFF. In nucleotides, the CDR3 is TGTGCCAGTCGACAGAGCCAAGAAGCTTTCTTT.

This clonotype was found many times. V is TRBV7-2 and J is TRBJ2-1, with TRBD1 matching 8 bases. The germline V gene encodes CDR1 SGHTA and CDR2 FQGNSA. The CDR3 is 15 amino acids. The ends lost 8 bases at V and 4 bases at J; junction bases unmatched: 10. CDR3 amino acids: CASGYDRGEYNEQFF. The CDR3 nucleotides read TGTGCCAGCGGATACGACAGGGGAGAGTACAATGAGCAGTTCTTC. Full variable domain (outside the CDR3, taken from reference TRBV7-2 and TRBJ2-1): GAGVSQSPSNKVTEKGKDVELRCDPISGHTALYWYRQSLGQGLEFLIYFQGNSAPDKSGLPSDRFSAERTGGSVSTLTIQRTQQEDSAVYLCASGYDRGEYNEQFFGPGTRLTVL.

This clonotype was counted a few times. This chain joins TRBV20-1 and TRBJ1-2; D gene uncertain. Deletions cut 0 bases from V and 3 bases from J, with 11 bases between. The CDR3 covers 14 residues. Germline CDR1 and CDR2: DFQATT and SNEGSKA (reference sequence). The DNA for the CDR3 is TGCAGTGCTAGAGAGGAAGCTGGGCACTATGGCTACACCTTC. Translating gives CSAREEAGHYGYTF.

This clonotype appeared a few times. The chain couples TRBV20-1 to TRBJ2-3, with 15 positions matching TRBD2. The CDR3 has 17 residues. CDR1 and CDR2 (germline): DFQATT, SNEGSKA (reference sequence). Trimming at V came to 1 base and at J to 6 bases, leaving 8 bases not matched to a gene. This CDR3 is CSARGTSGRASGDTQYF. The CDR3 DNA is TGCAGTGCTAGAGGGACTAGCGGGAGGGCCTCGGGTGATACGCAGTATTTT.

This chain joins TRBV20-1 and TRBJ2-7; D is undetermined. The CDR3 has 14 amino acids. CDR1 is DFQATT, CDR2 SNEGSKA, per germline (reference sequence). Trimming took off 2 bases at V and 0 bases at J, with 11 bases between the two ends. The CDR3: CSARPGRYSYEQYF. As DNA, the CDR3 is TGCAGTGCTAGACCCGGAAGATACTCCTACGAGCAGTACTTC.